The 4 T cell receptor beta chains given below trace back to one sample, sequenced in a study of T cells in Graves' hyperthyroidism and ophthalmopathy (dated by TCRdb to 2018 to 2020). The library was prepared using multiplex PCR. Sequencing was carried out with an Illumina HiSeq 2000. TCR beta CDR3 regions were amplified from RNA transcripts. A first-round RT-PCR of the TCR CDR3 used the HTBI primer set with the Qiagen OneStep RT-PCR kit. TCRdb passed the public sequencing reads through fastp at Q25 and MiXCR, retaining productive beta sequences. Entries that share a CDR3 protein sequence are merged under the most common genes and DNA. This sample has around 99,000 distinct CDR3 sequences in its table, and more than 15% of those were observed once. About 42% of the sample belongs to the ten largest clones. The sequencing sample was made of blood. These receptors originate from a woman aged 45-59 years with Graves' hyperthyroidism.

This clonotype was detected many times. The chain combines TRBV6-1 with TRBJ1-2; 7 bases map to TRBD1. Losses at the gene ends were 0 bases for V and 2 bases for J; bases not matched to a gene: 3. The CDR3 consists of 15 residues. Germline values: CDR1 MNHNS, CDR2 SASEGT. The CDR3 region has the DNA TGTGCCAGCAGTGAAGCGCCAGGGGGAAACTATGGCTACACCTTC. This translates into CASSEAPGGNYGYTF.

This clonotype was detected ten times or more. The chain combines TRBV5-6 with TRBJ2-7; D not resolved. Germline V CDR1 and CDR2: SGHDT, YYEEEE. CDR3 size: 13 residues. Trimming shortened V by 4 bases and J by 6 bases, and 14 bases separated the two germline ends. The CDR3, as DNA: TGTGCCAGCAGCCCGACCCTTCTGGGCGAGCAGTACTTC. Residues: CASSPTLLGEQYF.

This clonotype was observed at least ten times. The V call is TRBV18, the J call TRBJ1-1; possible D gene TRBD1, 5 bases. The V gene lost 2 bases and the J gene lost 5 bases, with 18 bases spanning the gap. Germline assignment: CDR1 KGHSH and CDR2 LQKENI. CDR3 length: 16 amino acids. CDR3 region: CASSPGVGGLRTEAFF. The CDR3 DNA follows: TGTGCCAGCTCACCAGGAGTGGGGGGGTTGAGAACTGAAGCTTTCTTT.

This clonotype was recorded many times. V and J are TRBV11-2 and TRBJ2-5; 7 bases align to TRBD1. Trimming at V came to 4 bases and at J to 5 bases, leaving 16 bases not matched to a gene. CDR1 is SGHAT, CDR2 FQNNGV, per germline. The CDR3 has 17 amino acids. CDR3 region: CASSSSPYRGREETQYF. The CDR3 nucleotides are TGTGCCAGCAGCTCTTCACCTTACAGGGGCAGGGAGGAGACCCAGTACTTC.